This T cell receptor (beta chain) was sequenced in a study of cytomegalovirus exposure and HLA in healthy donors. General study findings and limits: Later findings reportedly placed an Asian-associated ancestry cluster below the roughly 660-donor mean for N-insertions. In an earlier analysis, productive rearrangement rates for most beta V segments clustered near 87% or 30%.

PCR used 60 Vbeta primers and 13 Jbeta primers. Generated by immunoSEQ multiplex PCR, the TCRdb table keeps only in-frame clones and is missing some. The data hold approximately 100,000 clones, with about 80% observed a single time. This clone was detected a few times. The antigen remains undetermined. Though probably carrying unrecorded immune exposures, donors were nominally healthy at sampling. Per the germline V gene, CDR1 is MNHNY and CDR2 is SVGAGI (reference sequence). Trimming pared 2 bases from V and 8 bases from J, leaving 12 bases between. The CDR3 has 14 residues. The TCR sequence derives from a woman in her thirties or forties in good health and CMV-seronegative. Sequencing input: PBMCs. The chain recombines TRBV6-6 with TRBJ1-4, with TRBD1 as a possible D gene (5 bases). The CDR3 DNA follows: TGTGCCAGCAGTTACGGGGCTGGCGTGGAAAAACTGTTTTTT. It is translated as CASSYGAGVEKLFF.